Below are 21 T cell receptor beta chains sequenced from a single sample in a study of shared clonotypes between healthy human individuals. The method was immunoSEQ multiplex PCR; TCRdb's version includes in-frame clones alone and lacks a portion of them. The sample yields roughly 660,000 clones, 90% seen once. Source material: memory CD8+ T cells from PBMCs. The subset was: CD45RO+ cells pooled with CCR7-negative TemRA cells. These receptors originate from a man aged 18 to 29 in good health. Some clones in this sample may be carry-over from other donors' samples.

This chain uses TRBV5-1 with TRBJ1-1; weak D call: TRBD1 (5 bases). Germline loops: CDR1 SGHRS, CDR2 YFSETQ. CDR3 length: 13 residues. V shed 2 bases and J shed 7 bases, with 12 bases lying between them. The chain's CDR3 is CASSFMGDYEAFF. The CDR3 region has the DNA TGCGCCAGCAGCTTCATGGGGGACTATGAAGCTTTCTTT.

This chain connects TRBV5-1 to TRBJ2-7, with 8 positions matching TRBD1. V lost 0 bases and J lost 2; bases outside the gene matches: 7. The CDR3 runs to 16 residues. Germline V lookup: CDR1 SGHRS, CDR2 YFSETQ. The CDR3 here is CASSLASTGAAYEQYF. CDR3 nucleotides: TGCGCCAGCAGCTTGGCCTCGACAGGGGCGGCCTACGAGCAGTACTTC.

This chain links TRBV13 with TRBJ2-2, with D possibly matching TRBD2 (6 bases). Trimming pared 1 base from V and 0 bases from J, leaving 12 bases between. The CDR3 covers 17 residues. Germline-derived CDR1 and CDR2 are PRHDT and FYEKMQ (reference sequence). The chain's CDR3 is CASSLVSGATNTGELFF. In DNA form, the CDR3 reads TGTGCCAGCAGCTTAGTTAGCGGAGCTACGAACACCGGGGAGCTGTTTTTT.

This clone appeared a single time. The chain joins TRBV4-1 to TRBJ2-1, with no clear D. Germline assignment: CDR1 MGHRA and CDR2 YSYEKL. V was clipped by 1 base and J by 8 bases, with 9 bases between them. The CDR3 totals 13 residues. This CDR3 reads CASSQGGNDEQFF. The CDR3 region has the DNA TGCGCCAGCAGCCAAGGAGGAAATGATGAGCAGTTCTTC.

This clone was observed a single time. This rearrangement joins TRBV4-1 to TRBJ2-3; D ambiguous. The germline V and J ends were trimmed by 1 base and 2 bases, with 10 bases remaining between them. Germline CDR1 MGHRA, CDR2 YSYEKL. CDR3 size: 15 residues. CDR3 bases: TGCGCCAGCAGCCAAGGCGTGGGGTCCACAGATACGCAGTATTTT. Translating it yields CASSQGVGSTDTQYF.

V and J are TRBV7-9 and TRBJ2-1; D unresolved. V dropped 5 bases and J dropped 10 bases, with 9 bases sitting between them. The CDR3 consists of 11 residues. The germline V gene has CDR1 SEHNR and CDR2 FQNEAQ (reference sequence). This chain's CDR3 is CASSINLEQFF. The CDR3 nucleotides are TGTGCCAGCAGCATAAACTTAGAGCAGTTCTTC.

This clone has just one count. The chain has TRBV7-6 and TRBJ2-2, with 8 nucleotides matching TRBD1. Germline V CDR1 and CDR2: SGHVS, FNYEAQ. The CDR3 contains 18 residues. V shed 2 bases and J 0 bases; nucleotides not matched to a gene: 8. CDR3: CASSLRTGLVTNTGELFF. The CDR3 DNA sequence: TGTGCCAGCAGCTTACGGACAGGGCTAGTCACGAACACCGGGGAGCTGTTTTTT.

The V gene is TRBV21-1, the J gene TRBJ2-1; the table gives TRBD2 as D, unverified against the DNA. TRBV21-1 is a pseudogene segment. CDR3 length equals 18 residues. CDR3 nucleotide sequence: TGTGCCAGCATCCCGGGACTAGCGGGAGGGTCCCTTTACAATGAGCAGTTCTTC. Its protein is CASIPGLAGGSLYNEQFF.

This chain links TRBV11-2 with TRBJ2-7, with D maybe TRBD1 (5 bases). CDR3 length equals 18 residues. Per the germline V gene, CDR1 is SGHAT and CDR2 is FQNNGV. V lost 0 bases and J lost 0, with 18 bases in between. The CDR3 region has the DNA TGTGCCAGCAGCTTAGAGGCAGGGCCCCCAATGGACTCCTACGAGCAGTACTTC. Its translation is CASSLEAGPPMDSYEQYF. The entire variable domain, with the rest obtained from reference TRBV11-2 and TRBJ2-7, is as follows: EAGVAQSPRYKIIEKRQSVAFWCNPISGHATLYWYQQILGQGPKLLIQFQNNGVVDDSQLPKDRFSAERLKGVDSTLKIQPAKLEDSAVYLCASSLEAGPPMDSYEQYFGPGTRLTVT.

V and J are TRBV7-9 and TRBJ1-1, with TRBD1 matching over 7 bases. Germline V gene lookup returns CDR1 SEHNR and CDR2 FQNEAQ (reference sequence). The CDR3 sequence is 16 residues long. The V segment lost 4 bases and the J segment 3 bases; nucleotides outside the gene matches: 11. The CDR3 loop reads CASSSYRGLIDTEAFF. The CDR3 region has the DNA TGTGCCAGCAGCTCCTACAGGGGTTTAATTGACACTGAAGCTTTCTTT.

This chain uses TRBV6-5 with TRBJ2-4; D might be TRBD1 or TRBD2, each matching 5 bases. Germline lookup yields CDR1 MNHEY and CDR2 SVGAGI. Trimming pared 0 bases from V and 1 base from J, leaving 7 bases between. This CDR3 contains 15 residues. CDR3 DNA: TGTGCCAGCAGTTACTCGGGGGTTGCCAAAAACATTCAGTACTTC. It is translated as CASSYSGVAKNIQYF.

The DNA of the CDR3 is TGTGCCAGCAGCGTAGGTCGCGGGGGAGGCTCCTACAATGAGCAGTTCTTC. This gives the protein CASSVGRGGGSYNEQFF. This chain uses TRBV9 with TRBJ2-1; 7 positions match TRBD2. The trim removed 0 bases at V and 0 bases at J, leaving 6 bases unmatched. Germline CDR1 SGDLS, CDR2 YYNGEE. This CDR3 is built from 17 residues.

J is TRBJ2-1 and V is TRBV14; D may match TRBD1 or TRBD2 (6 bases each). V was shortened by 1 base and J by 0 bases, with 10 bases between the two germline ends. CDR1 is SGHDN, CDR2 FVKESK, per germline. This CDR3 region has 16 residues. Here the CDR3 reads CASSQAGAVSYNEQFF. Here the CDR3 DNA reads TGTGCCAGCAGCCAAGCGGGGGCGGTCTCCTACAATGAGCAGTTCTTC.

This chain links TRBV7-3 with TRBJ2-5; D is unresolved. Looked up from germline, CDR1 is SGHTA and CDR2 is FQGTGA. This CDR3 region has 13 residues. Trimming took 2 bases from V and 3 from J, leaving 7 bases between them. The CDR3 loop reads CASSLDPEETQYF. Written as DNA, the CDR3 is TGTGCCAGCAGCTTAGACCCTGAAGAGACCCAGTACTTC.

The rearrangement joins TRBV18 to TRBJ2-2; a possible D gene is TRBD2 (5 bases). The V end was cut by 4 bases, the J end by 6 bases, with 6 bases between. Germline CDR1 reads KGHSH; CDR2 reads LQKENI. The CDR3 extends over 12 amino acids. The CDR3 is CASSLRAGELFF. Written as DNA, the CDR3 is TGTGCCAGCTCACTGCGGGCCGGGGAGCTGTTTTTT. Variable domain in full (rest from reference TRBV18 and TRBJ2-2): NAGVMQNPRHLVRRRGQEARLRCSPMKGHSHVYWYRQLPEEGLKFMVYLQKENIIDESGMPKERFSAEFPKEGPSILRIQQVVRGDSAAYFCASSLRAGELFFGEGSRLTVL.

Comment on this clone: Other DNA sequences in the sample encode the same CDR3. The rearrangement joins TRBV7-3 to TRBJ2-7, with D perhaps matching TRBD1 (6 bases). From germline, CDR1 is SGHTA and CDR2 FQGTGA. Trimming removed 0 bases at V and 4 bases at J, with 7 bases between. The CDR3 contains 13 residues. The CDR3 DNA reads TGTGCCAGCAGCTTAACCCAGGGGTACGAGCAGTACTTC. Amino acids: CASSLTQGYEQYF. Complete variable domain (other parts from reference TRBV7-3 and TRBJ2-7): GAGVSQTPSNKVTEKGKYVELRCDPISGHTALYWYRQSLGQGPEFLIYFQGTGAADDSGLPNDRFFAVRPEGSVSTLKIQRTERGDSAVYLCASSLTQGYEQYFGPGTRLTVT.

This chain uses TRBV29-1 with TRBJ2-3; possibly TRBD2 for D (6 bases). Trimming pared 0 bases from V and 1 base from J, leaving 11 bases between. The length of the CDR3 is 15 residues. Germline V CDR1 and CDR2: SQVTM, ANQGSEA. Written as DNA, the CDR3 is TGCAGCGTTGAAGATAACGCTAGCGGCACAGATACGCAGTATTTT. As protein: CSVEDNASGTDTQYF.

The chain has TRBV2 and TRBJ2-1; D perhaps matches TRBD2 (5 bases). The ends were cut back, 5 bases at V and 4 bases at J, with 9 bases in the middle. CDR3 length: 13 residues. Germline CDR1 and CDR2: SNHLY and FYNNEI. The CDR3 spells CASSIASYNEQFF. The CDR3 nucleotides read TGTGCCAGCAGTATAGCGTCGTACAATGAGCAGTTCTTC. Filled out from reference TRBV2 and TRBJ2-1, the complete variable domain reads EPEVTQTPSHQVTQMGQEVILRCVPISNHLYFYWYRQILGQKVEFLVSFYNNEISEKSEIFDDQFSVERPDGSNFTLKIRSTKLEDSAMYFCASSIASYNEQFFGPGTRLTVL.

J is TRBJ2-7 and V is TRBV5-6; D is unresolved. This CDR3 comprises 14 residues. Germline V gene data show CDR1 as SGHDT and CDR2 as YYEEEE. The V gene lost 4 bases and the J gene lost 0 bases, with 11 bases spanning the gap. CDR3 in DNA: TGTGCCAGCAGCCTGAGCTGGACCTCCTACGAGCAGTACTTC. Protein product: CASSLSWTSYEQYF.

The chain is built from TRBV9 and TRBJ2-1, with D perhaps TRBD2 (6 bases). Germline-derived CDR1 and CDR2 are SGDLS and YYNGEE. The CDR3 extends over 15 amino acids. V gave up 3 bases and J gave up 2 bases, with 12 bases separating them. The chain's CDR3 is CASSAEGRPYNEQFF. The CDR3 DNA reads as TGTGCCAGCAGCGCGGAGGGGAGACCCTACAATGAGCAGTTCTTC.

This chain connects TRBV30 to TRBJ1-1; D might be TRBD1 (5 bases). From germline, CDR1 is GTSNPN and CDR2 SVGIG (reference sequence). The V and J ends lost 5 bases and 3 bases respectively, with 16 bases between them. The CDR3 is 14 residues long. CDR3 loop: CAWGFAGHDTEAFF. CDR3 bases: TGTGCCTGGGGATTTGCCGGACATGACACTGAAGCTTTCTTT.